The source of this T cell receptor beta chain is a study of blood T cell repertoires in COVID-19. Study information: The samples span acute and convalescent COVID-19 from the United States, Italy and Spain. PBMCs, B-cell-depleted T cells, or T cells were the source of the cDNA or gDNA that made up the material.

V trimming: 4 bases; J trimming: 3 bases; junction bases outside the gene matches: 4. This CDR3 has 16 residues. Germline V lookup: CDR1 LGHNA, CDR2 YNFKEQ. In the study's own analysis: Estimates of nucleated cell counts were drawn from the amplification of reference gene primers. Produced via immunoSEQ multiplex PCR; TCRdb's table is partial and in-frame only. V, J and clone size are taken as reported in that table, and D and trimming were inferred from the DNA itself. The sample has about 110,000 clones, 81% seen once. This receptor was obtained from a man older than 75 with acute or convalescent COVID-19. The sample taken for sequencing was peripheral blood. V and J are TRBV4-2 and TRBJ2-5, with 14 positions matching TRBD2. CDR3 bases: TGTGCCAGCAGCCGGGGACTAGCGGGAGCAGAAGAGACCCAGTACTTC. Translation: CASSRGLAGAEETQYF.